The T cell receptor (beta chain) described here comes from a study of Graves' ophthalmopathy and Graves' hyperthyroidism. Study-level points and caveats: Blood shared most expanded thyroid clonotypes above 0.001 frequency.

Germline V gene lookup returns CDR1 DFQATT and CDR2 SNEGSKA (reference sequence). CDR3 length equals 14 residues. Deletions cut 4 bases from V and 3 bases from J, with 15 bases between. This clonotype came up many times. Antigen specificity is unknown. Uncontrolled infections, pregnancy, lactation or other autoimmune diseases led to patient exclusion. Using RNA transcripts, the TCR beta CDR3 regions were amplified. The authors performed first-round RT-PCR with HTBI primers and then a second-round multiplex PCR. TCRdb itself ran the multiplex PCR reads through MiXCR, one entry per CDR3 protein. The table has 600,000 to 950,000 distinct CDR3 sequences, 40% seen once.

The sequencing input was peripheral blood. The genes are TRBV20-1 and TRBJ1-2, with a tentative D call TRBD1 (6 bases). The TCR comes from an adult man with Graves' ophthalmopathy. The CDR3 DNA follows: TGCAGTGCTATCTTTACAGGGCCTCACTATGGCTACACCTTC. Translated, it gives CSAIFTGPHYGYTF.